The clone carrying this T cell receptor beta chain was detected only a few times. Its antigen is still unknown. This specimen comes from a study of blood T cells in healthy people across ages. The authors drew around 11 milliliters of peripheral blood from each donor. The CDR3 loop spans 13 amino acids. Germline lookup yields CDR1 SGHAT and CDR2 FQDESV (reference sequence). General observations from the study: Because donor CMV status was unknown, expanded clonotype changes were possibly confounded. Researchers said unsorted PBMCs prevented a conclusive naive versus antigen-experienced comparison.

For the second PCR, which ran for about 7 to 11 cycles, a sample-barcoded 5' primer and a J-beta primer mix were used. TCRdb processed the 5' RACE reads anew with MiXCR; each CDR3 protein has one entry. The sample consists of over 1.5 million distinct CDR3 sequences, around half of them appearing once. This sequence joins TRBV11-1 and TRBJ2-4; no clear D. The J call may be mistaken, given a closer DNA end match to TRBJ2-7. This TCR derives from a woman between 40 and 55 years old in good health. Specimen: blood. Here the CDR3 reads CASSLVQTYEQYF. In DNA form, the CDR3 reads TGTGCCAGCAGCTTAGTCCAGACCTACGAGCAGTACTTC.